This is a list of T cell receptor beta chains from one sample in a study of blood T cell repertoires in COVID-19. Generated by immunoSEQ multiplex PCR, the TCRdb table keeps only in-frame clones and is missing some. The data show more than 150,000 clones, with around four fifths seen just once and over 10% held by the top ten. The sequenced material came from PBMCs or T cells enriched from blood (not recorded which). These receptor sequences come from a woman aged 60-75 years who had recovered from COVID-19. CDR3s include the opening cysteine and the closing phenylalanine or tryptophan. D genes are given only for firm matches. Clone size is given for some rows only: seen once, a few or many times, or a class if the clone is expanded.

J: TRBJ1-2; D: .; size: .; V: TRBV7-8; DNA: TGTGCCAGCAGCTTAGACTACTTTAACTATGGCTACACCTTC; CDR3: CASSLDYFNYGYTF
J: TRBJ2-7; D: .; size: .; V: TRBV27; DNA: TGTGCCAGCAGTTTGTTGGGCGAGGGGGGGCCGCAGTCCTACGAGCAGTACTTC; CDR3: CASSLLGEGGPQSYEQYF
J: TRBJ1-2; D: .; size: .; V: TRBV12-3/TRBV12-4; DNA: TGTGCCAGCAGTGGGACAACCGGCTATGGCTACACCTTC; CDR3: CASSGTTGYGYTF
J: TRBJ1-2; D: TRBD1; size: once; V: TRBV11-3; DNA: TGTGCCAGCAGCCCGAGACAGGGGGGACTTACCTTC; CDR3: CASSPRQGGLTF
J: TRBJ2-7; D: .; size: .; V: TRBV5-1; DNA: TGCGCCAGCAGCTTGGGGGCCGCGGGATCCGGCTACGAGCAGTACTTC; CDR3: CASSLGAAGSGYEQYF
J: TRBJ1-1; D: .; size: .; V: TRBV6-5; DNA: TGTGCCAGCAGATTAATGAGGAACACTGAAGCTTTCTTT; CDR3: CASRLMRNTEAFF
J: TRBJ2-1; D: TRBD2; size: .; V: TRBV12-5; DNA: TGTGCTAGTGGTTTGTCCTTGACTAGCGGCTCCTACAATGAGCAGTTCTTC; CDR3: CASGLSLTSGSYNEQFF
J: TRBJ2-5; D: .; size: .; V: TRBV12-3/TRBV12-4; DNA: TGTGCCAGCAGTTGGCAGGGGGAGACCCAGTACTTC; CDR3: CASSWQGETQYF
J: TRBJ2-6; D: .; size: .; V: TRBV5-8; DNA: TGTGCCAGCAGCCTATCCGGGGCCAACGTCCTGACTTTC; CDR3: CASSLSGANVLTF
J: TRBJ2-2; D: TRBD1; size: .; V: TRBV9; DNA: TGTGCCAGCAGCGTAGGCGAACAAAGGGGGCACACCGGGGAGCTGTTTTTT; CDR3: CASSVGEQRGHTGELFF
J: TRBJ1-6; D: TRBD1; size: .; V: TRBV12-5; DNA: TGTGCTAGTGGAATGACAGGGGGTAGTAATTCACCCCTCCACTTT; CDR3: CASGMTGGSNSPLHF
J: TRBJ2-7; D: TRBD1; size: .; V: TRBV20-1; DNA: TGCAGTGCTAGTCCCGGGACAGGGGGGGTATACGAGCAGTACTTC; CDR3: CSASPGTGGVYEQYF
J: TRBJ2-7; D: .; size: .; V: TRBV6-6; DNA: TGTGCCAGCAGTTACTCGGGCAGAACCTACGAGCAGTACTTC; CDR3: CASSYSGRTYEQYF
J: TRBJ2-2; D: .; size: .; V: TRBV18; DNA: TGTGCCAGCTCACTCGCCGGAGTCGGAAAAGCGAACACCGGGGAGCTGTTTTTT; CDR3: CASSLAGVGKANTGELFF
J: TRBJ2-7; D: TRBD2; size: .; V: TRBV3-1/TRBV3-2; DNA: TGTGCCAGCCGCCCCCAAGCGGGAGGGCCCTACGAGCAGTACTTC; CDR3: CASRPQAGGPYEQYF
J: TRBJ1-2; D: TRBD1; size: .; V: TRBV2; DNA: TGTGCCAGCAGTCCGAGGACAGGGGGATTCCAGAGCTACACCTTC; CDR3: CASSPRTGGFQSYTF
J: TRBJ2-1; D: TRBD2; size: .; V: TRBV7-3; DNA: TGTGCCAGCAGCCTGACTAGCGGGAGTGGTAATGAGCAGTTCTTC; CDR3: CASSLTSGSGNEQFF
J: TRBJ1-4; D: TRBD1; size: .; V: TRBV5-6; DNA: TGTGCCAGCAGCTTACCAGGGGGCTTTAATGAAAAACTGTTTTTT; CDR3: CASSLPGGFNEKLFF
J: TRBJ2-2; D: .; size: .; V: TRBV5-1; DNA: TGCGCCAGCAGCTTGGCCGCGGGGAACGGGGAGCTGTTTTTT; CDR3: CASSLAAGNGELFF
J: TRBJ1-2; D: .; size: .; V: TRBV6-5; DNA: TGTGCCAGCAGTTACACATACAGGGCATCTAACTATGGCTACACCTTC; CDR3: CASSYTYRASNYGYTF
J: TRBJ2-1; D: TRBD2; size: .; V: TRBV19; DNA: TGTGCCAGTAGTATAGATGCGGGACTAGCCTACAATGAGCAGTTCTTC; CDR3: CASSIDAGLAYNEQFF
J: TRBJ1-1; D: TRBD1; size: .; V: TRBV7-9; DNA: TGTGCCAGCAGCTTAGGAACAGGGGGCAACACTGAAGCTTTCTTT; CDR3: CASSLGTGGNTEAFF
J: TRBJ2-7; D: TRBD2; size: .; V: TRBV28; DNA: TGTGCCAGCATGCCCAGCGGGGCTTCCTACGAGCAGTACTTC; CDR3: CASMPSGASYEQYF
J: TRBJ1-3; D: .; size: .; V: TRBV5-5; DNA: TGTGCCAGCAGCTTTTCGGGGGGCTATAACTCTGGAAACACCATATATTTT; CDR3: CASSFSGGYNSGNTIYF
J: TRBJ2-5; D: TRBD2; size: .; V: TRBV7-9; DNA: TGTGCCAGCAGCCTGGGACTAGCGCGGGAGACCCAGTACTTC; CDR3: CASSLGLARETQYF
J: TRBJ2-2; D: TRBD1; size: .; V: TRBV15; DNA: TGTGCCACCAGCAGAGGACAGGGGAACACCGGGGAGCTGTTTTTT; CDR3: CATSRGQGNTGELFF
J: TRBJ2-5; D: .; size: .; V: TRBV13; DNA: TGTGCCAGCAGCGTCGCTAGCTCTAGTATGGAGACCCAGTACTTC; CDR3: CASSVASSSMETQYF
J: TRBJ1-2; D: .; size: once; V: TRBV18; DNA: TGTGCCAGCTCACCACTGGTGGAGGGGATCTATGGCTACACCTTC; CDR3: CASSPLVEGIYGYTF
J: TRBJ2-3; D: .; size: .; V: TRBV5-1; DNA: TGCGCCAGCAGCCCGGCGGTTGGCACAGATACGCAGTATTTT; CDR3: CASSPAVGTDTQYF
J: TRBJ2-5; D: .; size: .; V: TRBV28; DNA: TGTGCCAGCAGTTTAAGGCGGTGGGAGACCCAGTACTTC; CDR3: CASSLRRWETQYF
J: TRBJ1-6; D: TRBD1; size: .; V: TRBV10-3; DNA: TGTGCCATAGCTAGGGACAGGGGTAACAATTCACCCCTCCACTTT; CDR3: CAIARDRGNNSPLHF
J: TRBJ2-3; D: .; size: .; V: TRBV5-1; DNA: TGCGCCAGCAGCTCCTCCCCCACAGATACGCAGTATTTT; CDR3: CASSSSPTDTQYF
J: TRBJ2-7; D: .; size: few; V: TRBV10-1; DNA: TGCGCCAGCAGTGAAGGGCGGGATCAGGGGGAGTACTTC; CDR3: CASSEGRDQGEYF
J: TRBJ2-1; D: TRBD1; size: .; V: TRBV11-2; DNA: TGTGCCAGCAGCCCCCGACAGGGATTGGTCCACAATGAGCAGTTCTTC; CDR3: CASSPRQGLVHNEQFF
J: TRBJ2-3; D: TRBD2; size: .; V: TRBV10-1; DNA: TGCGCCAGCAGTAGGATAGCGGGAGGGACGACAGATACGCAGTATTTT; CDR3: CASSRIAGGTTDTQYF
J: TRBJ1-1; D: TRBD1; size: .; V: TRBV29-1; DNA: TGCAGCGTTACAGGGGCGTACACTGAAGCTTTCTTT; CDR3: CSVTGAYTEAFF
J: TRBJ1-5; D: .; size: .; V: TRBV9; DNA: TGTGCCAGCAGCTCTACAGGGACCTACAATCAGCCCCAGCATTTT; CDR3: CASSSTGTYNQPQHF
J: TRBJ2-3; D: .; size: .; V: TRBV11-2; DNA: TGTGCCAGCAGCTTAGAGGTCGGTAACACAGATACGCAGTATTTT; CDR3: CASSLEVGNTDTQYF
J: TRBJ2-3; D: TRBD1; size: .; V: TRBV7-3; DNA: TGTGCCAGCAGAAGGACAGGGGTCAGCACAGATACGCAGTATTTT; CDR3: CASRRTGVSTDTQYF
J: TRBJ2-1; D: .; size: .; V: TRBV4-1; DNA: TGCGCCAGCAGGCTAGCGTTCTCCTACAATGAGCAGTTCTTC; CDR3: CASRLAFSYNEQFF
J: TRBJ1-1; D: .; size: .; V: TRBV4-1; DNA: TGCGCCAGCAGCCCAGAGGCACAGGCCACTGAAGCTTTCTTT; CDR3: CASSPEAQATEAFF
J: TRBJ2-1; D: .; size: .; V: TRBV3-1/TRBV3-2; DNA: TGTGCCAGCAGCCAGTTTTTAGGGGATTACAATGAGCAGTTCTTC; CDR3: CASSQFLGDYNEQFF
J: TRBJ1-2; D: .; size: once; V: TRBV2; DNA: TGTGCCAGCAGTGACGGGGGGCGGTATGGCTACACCTTC; CDR3: CASSDGGRYGYTF
J: TRBJ1-1; D: .; size: .; V: TRBV21-1; DNA: TGTGCCAGCAGCAAAAGACCCGGCGGTTGGAACACTGAAGCTTTCTTT; CDR3: CASSKRPGGWNTEAFF
J: TRBJ2-7; D: TRBD2; size: .; V: TRBV18; DNA: TGTGCCAGCTCACCGGGGACTAGCGGAACTTACGAGCAGTACTTC; CDR3: CASSPGTSGTYEQYF